The entry below gives a single T cell receptor (beta chain) sequence along with its context. Its antigen is as yet unknown. Germline assignment: CDR1 LNHDA and CDR2 SQIVND (reference sequence). The germline V and J ends were trimmed by 5 bases and 2 bases, with 10 bases remaining between them. This CDR3 has 15 amino acids. The entry originates in a study of cytomegalovirus exposure and HLA in healthy donors. The wider study: An early release of data contained approximately 85 million unique TCRs, which came from HLA-typed donors.

The PCR had 60 Vbeta and 13 Jbeta primers. The assay was immunoSEQ multiplex PCR, and TCRdb's table has in-frame clones only and misses some. The profile shows about 160,000 clones, approximately 81% of them singletons. Findings and limits, study-wide: It is likely that the observed cluster of highly shared sequence variants was a sequencing artifact. The study recorded some 160 TCR beta chains that were cytomegalovirus-associated. The classifier, whose performance was assessed in both the original and validation cohorts, reportedly diagnosed cytomegalovirus status with high specificity and sensitivity.

The sequencing input was PBMCs. The receptor's source is a man aged 25-45 years in good health and CMV-seronegative. The chain is built from TRBV19 and TRBJ2-6, with D possibly TRBD2 on 6 matching bases. CDR3 nucleotide sequence: TGTGCCAGTAGTCCGGCGGGGACTGGGGCCAACGTCCTGACTTTC. This translates into CASSPAGTGANVLTF.